The clone carrying this T cell receptor (beta chain) turned up a few times. TCRdb reprocessed the RT-PCR reads with MiXCR, giving one entry per CDR3 protein. The sample carries hundreds of thousands of distinct CDR3 sequences, approximately 15% recorded once. V was pared by 2 bases and J by 9 bases, with 12 bases between. The germline CDR1 and CDR2 sequences are SGHRS and YFSETQ. The CDR3 consists of 14 residues. The sequence came from a female donor in good health, serving as a healthy control. V gene TRBV5-1 combines with J gene TRBJ1-6; weak D call: TRBD1 (6 bases). Material: memory CD4+ T cells from blood. This CDR3 is CASSLGGIGSPLHF. CDR3 DNA: TGCGCCAGCAGCTTAGGGGGAATTGGTTCACCCCTCCACTTT.